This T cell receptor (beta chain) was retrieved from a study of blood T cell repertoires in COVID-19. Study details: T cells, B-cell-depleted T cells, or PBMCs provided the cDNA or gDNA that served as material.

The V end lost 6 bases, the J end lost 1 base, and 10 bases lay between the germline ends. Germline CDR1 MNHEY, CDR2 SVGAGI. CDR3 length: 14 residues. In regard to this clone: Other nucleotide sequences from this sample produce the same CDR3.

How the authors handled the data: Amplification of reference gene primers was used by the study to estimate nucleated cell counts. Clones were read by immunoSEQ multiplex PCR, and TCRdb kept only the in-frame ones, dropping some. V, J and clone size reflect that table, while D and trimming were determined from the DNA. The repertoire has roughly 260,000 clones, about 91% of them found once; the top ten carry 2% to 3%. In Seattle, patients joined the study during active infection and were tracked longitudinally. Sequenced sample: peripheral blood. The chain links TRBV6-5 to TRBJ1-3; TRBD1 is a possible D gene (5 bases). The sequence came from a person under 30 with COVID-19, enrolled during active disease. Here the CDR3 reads CASSLGVSGNTIYF. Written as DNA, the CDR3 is TGTGCCAGCAGCTTAGGGGTTTCTGGAAACACCATATATTTT.